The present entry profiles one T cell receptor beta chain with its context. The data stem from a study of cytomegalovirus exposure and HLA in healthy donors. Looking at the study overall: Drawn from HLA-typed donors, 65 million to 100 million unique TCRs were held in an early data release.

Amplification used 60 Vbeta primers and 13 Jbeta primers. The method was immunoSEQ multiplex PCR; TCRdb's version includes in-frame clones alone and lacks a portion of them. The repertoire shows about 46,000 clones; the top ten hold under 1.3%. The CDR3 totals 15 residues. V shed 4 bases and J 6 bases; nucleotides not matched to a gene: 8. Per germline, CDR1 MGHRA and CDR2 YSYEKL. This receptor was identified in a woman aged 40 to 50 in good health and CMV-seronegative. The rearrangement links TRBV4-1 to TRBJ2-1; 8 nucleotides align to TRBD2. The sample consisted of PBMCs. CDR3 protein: CASSPQSGSSNEQFF. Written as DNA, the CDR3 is TGCGCCAGCAGCCCCCAGAGCGGGAGTTCCAATGAGCAGTTCTTC.